Included here is one T cell receptor (beta chain) sequence, with context. Its matching antigen is unknown. These data are taken from a study of T cells in Graves' hyperthyroidism and ophthalmopathy. Across the whole study: Peripheral blood samples were taken at initial diagnosis, prior to any treatment.

V gave up 1 base and J gave up 1 base, with 11 bases separating them. From germline, CDR1 is DFQATT and CDR2 SNEGSKA (reference sequence). The CDR3 loop spans 15 amino acids. The investigators amplified TCR beta CDR3 regions from RNA transcripts. Primed by the HTBI set, a first-round RT-PCR was run on the TCR CDR3. From the multiplex PCR reads, TCRdb called clonotypes with MiXCR, one entry per CDR3 protein. The sample records 750,000 to 950,000 distinct CDR3 sequences, approximately 40% being singletons. Findings of the study overall: Most thyroid-expanded clonotypes above 0.001 were also found in blood.

For Graves' hyperthyroidism to be stable, ophthalmopathy could not progress within 18 months. Every diagnosis used clinical symptoms, serum thyroxine and TRAb, thyroid ultrasound and orbital computed tomography. This chain uses TRBV20-1 with TRBJ1-5; no definite D call. Sequencing input: blood. The TCR sequence derives from a man between 18 and 35 years old with Graves' hyperthyroidism. Written as DNA, the CDR3 is TGCAGTGCTAGAGTTGGAGGGCTCAGCAATCAGCCCCAGCATTTT. It specifies CSARVGGLSNQPQHF.